This TCR beta chain was recorded in a study of lymphopenia after photon versus proton radiotherapy. Study-wide points: Only patients who died were analyzed for survival; proton advantage is unproven.

Germline V gives CDR1 SGHTA, CDR2 FQGNSA. This CDR3 region has 16 residues. Trimming removed 5 bases from V and 9 bases from J, with 25 bases in between. Clones were read by immunoSEQ multiplex PCR, and TCRdb kept only the in-frame ones, dropping some. The sample yields several thousand clones, more than 60% seen once. A word on this clone: What it recognizes is unknown.

The chain recombines TRBV7-2 with TRBJ2-5; possible D gene TRBD2, 6 bases. This sequence was found in a man older than 75 with esophageal cancer. The sample consisted of peripheral blood, taken from a patient treated with proton-based radiotherapy. CDR3 DNA sequence: TGTGCCAGCAGCCCACGTTCCCGGGTATTGCCGGGGGCCCAGTACTTC. Translating gives CASSPRSRVLPGAQYF.